The present T cell receptor beta chain was sequenced within a study of T cell repertoires in cytomegalovirus infection. Study-level background: It can be stated that public TCR beta signatures indicated CMV infection as well as a matching HLA type.

One entry per CDR3 protein results from TCRdb running MiXCR on the reads. The table records approximately 500,000 distinct CDR3 sequences, 16% of them present only once. Whole-study results and caveats: Dominant in the ex vivo response were TCR beta clonotypes restricted by HLA-C and specific for CMV. Summed public TCR beta family frequency identified CMV carriers bearing the relevant HLA.

This clonotype was counted only a few times. Its antigen is not known. This sequence was found in a human donor in good health (CMV status not recorded). Some clones in this sample may be carry-over from other donors' samples. Sequenced: CD8+ T cells from PBMCs.

CDR3 nucleotide sequence: TGTGCCAGCATCAAACTCGGACTAGCGGGGAACACCGGGGAGCTGTTTTTT. Its protein product is CASIKLGLAGNTGELFF. The rearrangement links TRBV28 to TRBJ2-2; 11 bases map to TRBD2. Trimming took 7 bases from V and 1 from J; bases not matched to a gene: 8. This CDR3 has 17 residues. Germline-derived CDR1 and CDR2 are MDHEN and SYDVKM.